The rows below give T cell receptor beta chains drawn from one sample of a study of shared clonotypes between healthy human individuals. Here immunoSEQ multiplex PCR was the method, and the copy in TCRdb shows in-frame clones only, minus some. The repertoire holds around 1,900,000 clones, with just under 95% as singletons. The sequenced sample consisted of naive CD8+ T cells from PBMCs. The origin of the receptors is a young man in good health. Some clones in this sample may be carry-over from other donors' samples. The CDR3 runs from the conserved cysteine through the conserved F or W. A D gene is named only where the DNA matches it firmly. The size of a clone is reported for some rows only, either as once, few or many, or as a class for expanded clones.

j_call,clone_size,v_call,d_call,cdr3_nt,cdr3_aa
TRBJ2-3,-,TRBV5-8,TRBD2,TGTGCCAGCAGCGTGGGACTAGCGGGAGCCACAGATACGCAGTATTTT,CASSVGLAGATDTQYF
TRBJ2-3,-,TRBV7-9,TRBD2,TGTGCCAGCAGCCGCGACGACCAGCGGGAAGATACGCAGTATTTT,CASSRDDQREDTQYF
TRBJ2-1,-,TRBV9,TRBD2,TGTGCCAGCAGCGGGACTAGCGGGAGTAGGTATGAGCAGTTCTTC,CASSGTSGSRYEQFF
TRBJ1-5,-,TRBV7-9,-,TGTGCCAGCAGCCCAACAGGGCCTGGCAATCAGCCCCAGCATTTT,CASSPTGPGNQPQHF
TRBJ1-1,-,TRBV19,-,TGTGCCAGTAGCCGGACAGTCAACACTGAAGCTTTCTTT,CASSRTVNTEAFF
TRBJ2-1,-,TRBV19,TRBD2,TGTGCCAGTAGTACTTGGACTAGCCGGAATGAGCAGTTCTTC,CASSTWTSRNEQFF
TRBJ1-1,few,TRBV5-1,-,TGCGCCAGCAGCCCCGGCGGCGCGATGAACACTGAAGCTTTCTTT,CASSPGGAMNTEAFF
TRBJ1-2,-,TRBV7-9,-,TGTGCCAGCAGCTTGGACGGCCTCTATGGCTACACCTTC,CASSLDGLYGYTF
TRBJ2-7,-,TRBV28,TRBD2,TGTGCCAGCAGTGGCCAGCGGGAGGGCCTCGGGAACGAGCAGTACTTC,CASSGQREGLGNEQYF
TRBJ2-6,-,TRBV2,-,TGTGCCAGCAGTGGAGGGCTAGGGGCCAACGTCCTGACTTTC,CASSGGLGANVLTF
TRBJ1-2,-,TRBV4-3,TRBD1,TGCGCCAGCAGCCAAGAAGGACAGGGGGCGATTCCCTATGGCTACACCTTC,CASSQEGQGAIPYGYTF
TRBJ2-5,-,TRBV15,TRBD1,TGTGCCACCAGGCCGACAGGGGTAGAGACCCAGTACTTC,CATRPTGVETQYF
TRBJ2-1,once,TRBV6-1,TRBD2,TGTGCCACCACGTCAGGGACTAGCGGATACAATGAGCAGTTCTTC,CATTSGTSGYNEQFF
TRBJ2-3,-,TRBV25-1,-,TGTGCCAGCAGTGCCCAAGGGTTCCACAGGGACACAGATACGCAGTATTTT,CASSAQGFHRDTDTQYF
TRBJ2-7,-,TRBV7-9,-,TGTGCCAGCAGCTTAGGGGGCAGGGCCCACGAGCAGTACTTC,CASSLGGRAHEQYF
TRBJ2-1,once,TRBV4-1,TRBD2,TGCGCCAGCAGCCAAGATTTAGCGGGAGCCACCTACAATGAGCAGTTCTTC,CASSQDLAGATYNEQFF
TRBJ1-4,-,TRBV27,-,TGTGCCAGCAGTGCGATGGGGGTTGGGGAAAAACTGTTTTTT,CASSAMGVGEKLFF
TRBJ1-5,-,TRBV6-6,-,TGTGCCAGCGAGGATCTTGATGGGGGTCAGCCCCAGCATTTT,CASEDLDGGQPQHF
TRBJ2-3,-,TRBV11-2,-,TGTGCCAGCAGAACAAGGGAAAGCACAGATACGCAGTATTTT,CASRTRESTDTQYF
TRBJ1-5,-,TRBV2,TRBD1,TGTGCCAGCAGTAGGACAGGGAGTGGCAATCAGCCCCAGCATTTT,CASSRTGSGNQPQHF
TRBJ2-7,-,TRBV27,-,TGTGCCAGCAGTTTATACCGGGGAGTGAACGAGCAGTACTTC,CASSLYRGVNEQYF
TRBJ2-1,-,TRBV27,TRBD1,TGTGCCAGCAGTTTGCTAGTCCGGGACAGGGGGCTGAAGGAGTCCTACAATGAGCAGTTCTTC,CASSLLVRDRGLKESYNEQFF
TRBJ2-5,-,TRBV6-4,-,TGTGCCAGCAGTGACAGAAATGGGGAGACCCAGTACTTC,CASSDRNGETQYF
TRBJ2-5,-,TRBV11-2,-,TGTGCCAGCAGCAACGACAGGGGAGGGGAAGAGACCCAGTACTTC,CASSNDRGGEETQYF
TRBJ1-5,-,TRBV19,-,TGTGCCAGTATTAGCAGGGAGGCTTATAGCAATCAGCCCCAGCATTTT,CASISREAYSNQPQHF
TRBJ2-1,-,TRBV10-3,TRBD2,TGTGCCATCAGCGAAAGGACTAGCGGGAGGGCCTACAATGAGCAGTTCTTC,CAISERTSGRAYNEQFF
TRBJ2-2,-,TRBV10-3,-,TGTGCCACCCAGCAGGGCCCTGTGGTCGGGGAGCTGTTTTTT,CATQQGPVVGELFF
TRBJ1-1,-,TRBV29-1,-,TGCAGCGCCATCCTCACTGAAGCTTTCTTT,CSAILTEAFF
TRBJ2-7,-,TRBV30,-,TGTGCCTGGAGTGTACGGCTCTCTTTTTACGAGCAGTACTTC,CAWSVRLSFYEQYF
TRBJ1-4,-,TRBV2,-,TGTGCCAGCAGCTCCGGGCCACCAACTAATGAAAAACTGTTTTTT,CASSSGPPTNEKLFF
TRBJ2-7,-,TRBV19,-,TGTGCCAGTAGTATATCACAGGCGCCCTCCTACGAGCAGTACTTC,CASSISQAPSYEQYF
TRBJ1-2,-,TRBV7-9,TRBD1,TGTGCCAGCAGCGAGGGGACAGTCTATGGCTACACCTTC,CASSEGTVYGYTF
TRBJ1-1,once,TRBV4-3,-,TGCGCCAGCTCGCGGGGCGGGGGTAGGAACACTGAAGCTTTCTTT,CASSRGGGRNTEAFF
TRBJ2-7,-,TRBV6-1,TRBD2,TGTGCCAGCAGTGTCTTCCGGGGGGCGGGAGGGCACGAGCAGTACTTC,CASSVFRGAGGHEQYF
TRBJ2-7,-,TRBV18,TRBD1,TGTGCCAGCTCACACCCCGGGACAGGGGCCTACGAGCAGTACTTC,CASSHPGTGAYEQYF
TRBJ1-1,-,TRBV11-2,-,TGTGCCAGCAGCTTAGTAATTGGGGGCAACACTGAAGCTTTCTTT,CASSLVIGGNTEAFF
TRBJ2-7,-,TRBV6-1,TRBD2,TGTGCCAGCAGTGACGACGGTACTAGCGGGCCCTTTCTCGAGCAGTACTTC,CASSDDGTSGPFLEQYF
TRBJ1-1,once,TRBV5-1,-,TGCGCCAGCAGCTTGGTTGCAAGGGCCACTGAAGCTTTCTTT,CASSLVARATEAFF
TRBJ2-4,-,TRBV29-1,-,TGCAGCGCTGAAGAGGACTCCCTTGGGAACATTCAGTACTTC,CSAEEDSLGNIQYF
TRBJ1-5,few,TRBV2,-,TGTGCCAGCAGTGATCATGACTATCAGCCCCAGCATTTT,CASSDHDYQPQHF
TRBJ2-1,-,TRBV5-1,TRBD2,TGCGCCAGCAGCTGGAGTGGACTAGATGAGCAGTTCTTC,CASSWSGLDEQFF
TRBJ2-7,-,TRBV7-8,TRBD2,TGTGCCAGCAGCTGGCCCGCGGGGGTACTCCCTCATTACGAGCAGTACTTC,CASSWPAGVLPHYEQYF
TRBJ1-5,-,TRBV7-9,-,TGTGCCAGCAGCTCCCCTAGCAGCGATCAGCCCCAGCATTTT,CASSSPSSDQPQHF
TRBJ2-7,-,TRBV6-1,TRBD2,TGTGCCAGCAGTGAAGAAGCGGGGGCCTACGAGCAGTACTTC,CASSEEAGAYEQYF
TRBJ2-1,-,TRBV5-1,TRBD1,TGCGCCAGCACCCCTGGACAGGGGTACAATGAGCAGTTCTTC,CASTPGQGYNEQFF
TRBJ2-7,-,TRBV6-1,-,TGTGCCAGCAGTGCGCAGGGTGTCCCCGCCTACGAGCAGTACTTC,CASSAQGVPAYEQYF
TRBJ2-2,-,TRBV19,-,TGTGCCAGTAGTATAGACAGGGGACCGGCCCCTACCGGGGAGCTGTTTTTT,CASSIDRGPAPTGELFF
TRBJ2-5,-,TRBV6-1,-,TGTGCCAGCAGTGAAGACGGAAACGATCTTGTAGGGACCCAGTACTTC,CASSEDGNDLVGTQYF
TRBJ2-7,-,TRBV7-9,-,TGTGCCAGCAGCCTTCCTGAGGGGGGAGGGTACGAGCAGTACTTC,CASSLPEGGGYEQYF
TRBJ2-3,-,TRBV28,TRBD1,TGTGCCAGCAGACTCCTAGACAGGGACACAGATACGCAGTATTTT,CASRLLDRDTDTQYF